The clone carrying this TCR beta chain was seen ten or more times. Trimming removed 4 bases from V and 5 bases from J, with 8 bases in between. The CDR3 loop spans 12 amino acids. The germline gives CDR1 SQVTM, CDR2 ANQGSEA. The data stem from a study of CD8+CD57+ T cells in acquired aplastic anemia. Profiles of TCR beta VDJ and CDR3 were generated from a genomic DNA template. TCRdb called the reads again in MiXCR, with one record for every CDR3 protein. This table has around 180,000 distinct CDR3 sequences, about three fifths appearing once. Sample: sorted CD4+, CD8+, or CD8+CD57+ T cells (not recorded which) from PBMCs. The source of this sequence is a human donor in good health. The chain links TRBV29-1 to TRBJ2-2; D call uncertain. DNA of the CDR3: TGCAGCGTTGTCTGGTCAACCGGGGAGCTGTTTTTT. It codes for CSVVWSTGELFF.